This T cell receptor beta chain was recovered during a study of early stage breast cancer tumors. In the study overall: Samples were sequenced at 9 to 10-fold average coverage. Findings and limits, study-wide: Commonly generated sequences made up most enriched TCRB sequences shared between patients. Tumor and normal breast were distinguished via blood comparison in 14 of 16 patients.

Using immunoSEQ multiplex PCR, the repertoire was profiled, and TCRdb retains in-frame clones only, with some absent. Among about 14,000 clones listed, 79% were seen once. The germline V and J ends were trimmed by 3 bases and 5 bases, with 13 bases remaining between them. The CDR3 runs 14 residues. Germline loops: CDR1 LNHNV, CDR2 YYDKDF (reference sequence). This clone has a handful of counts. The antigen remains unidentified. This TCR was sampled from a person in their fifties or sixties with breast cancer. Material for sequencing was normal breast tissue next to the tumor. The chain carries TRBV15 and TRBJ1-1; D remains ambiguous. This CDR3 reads CATSRGLVGTEAFF. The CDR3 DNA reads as TGTGCCACCAGCAGGGGCTTGGTTGGGACTGAAGCTTTCTTT.